This entry features one T cell receptor (beta chain) sequence. Its target is not known. Template switching with 5'RACE generated the TCR cDNA and added a universal primer site and UMIs. TCRdb reanalysed the 5' RACE reads using MiXCR and keeps one entry per CDR3 protein. The sample consists of about 320,000 distinct CDR3 sequences, approximately 4% of them appearing once. This sample stems from a study of T cells after yellow fever vaccination. Study background: Where fractions had low cell numbers, libraries were prepared from them with the SMART-Seq v4 Ultra Low Input RNA kit.

The CDR3 spans 14 residues. The germline CDR1 and CDR2 sequences are LGHNA and YSLEER. The V end was cut by 1 base, the J end by 7 bases, with 8 bases between. General study findings and limits: A minor fraction of clonotypes spanned both CD4 and CD8 compartments.

The input for sequencing was PBMCs, taken 15 days after the yellow fever booster vaccination. The rearrangement links TRBV4-3 to TRBJ1-6; no reliable D call. The sequence was obtained from a man in his late teens or twenties who received the YFV17D yellow fever vaccine. DNA for the CDR3: TGCGCCAGCAGCCAAGCCCGCACCAATTCACCCCTCCACTTT. Protein product: CASSQARTNSPLHF.